A single sample gave rise to the 10 T cell receptor beta chains below, sequenced in a study of T cells in Graves' hyperthyroidism and ophthalmopathy. RNA transcripts provided the source from which TCR beta CDR3 regions were amplified. During a first-round RT-PCR of the TCR CDR3, the HTBI primer set was used. TCRdb re-called the multiplex PCR reads through MiXCR, storing one row per CDR3 protein. The data hold 600,000 to 700,000 distinct CDR3 sequences, with roughly 14% observed a single time. Sequencing was performed on blood. These receptors all come from a woman between 40 and 50 years old with Graves' ophthalmopathy.

This clonotype was counted only a few times. This chain connects TRBV6-2 or TRBV6-3 to TRBJ2-7, with D possibly TRBD1 on 5 matching bases. The CDR3 has 13 residues. The V end lost 5 bases, the J end lost 7 bases, and 15 bases lay between the germline ends. In germline, CDR1 is MNHEY, CDR2 SVGEGT. CDR3 residues: CASSPQQVGEQYF. CDR3 bases: TGTGCCAGCAGTCCTCAACAGGTGGGGGAGCAGTACTTC.

The table lists this clonotype with a few counts. V usage is TRBV7-8 and J usage is TRBJ2-7, with 12 positions matching TRBD2. The CDR3 spans 14 residues. Germline V gene data show CDR1 as SGHVS and CDR2 as FQNEAQ. Germline trimming cut 6 bases from V and 7 bases from J; bases unmatched to any gene: 7. The CDR3 region has the DNA TGTGCCAGCAGTCAAACTAGCGGGAGGCATGAGCAGTACTTC. Residues: CASSQTSGRHEQYF.

This clonotype was seen many times. This chain links TRBV20-1 with TRBJ2-7; 7 nucleotides agree with TRBD1. CDR3 length: 14 amino acids. Germline CDR1 reads DFQATT; CDR2 reads SNEGSKA (reference sequence). Trimming at V came to 5 bases and at J to 3 bases, leaving 10 bases not matched to a gene. The CDR3 sequence: CSALGDSQGYEQYF. DNA for the CDR3: TGCAGTGCTCTGGGGGACAGCCAGGGCTACGAGCAGTACTTC.

This clonotype was observed a few times. The V call is TRBV6-1, the J call TRBJ2-5, with 9 positions matching TRBD1. This CDR3 region has 15 residues. V gave up 6 bases and J gave up 5 bases; unmatched junction bases: 10. From germline, CDR1 is MNHNS and CDR2 SASEGT. CDR3 sequence (DNA): TGTGCCAGCAGAACCGGGACAGGGCTTGGGGAGACCCAGTACTTC. Translation: CASRTGTGLGETQYF.

This clonotype has a count of ten or more. The chain carries TRBV7-3 and TRBJ2-7; D remains ambiguous. Trimming stripped 3 bases from V and 5 bases from J, with 11 bases between. From germline, CDR1 is SGHTA and CDR2 FQGTGA. The CDR3 extends over 13 amino acids. CDR3 protein: CASSFIGGDEQYF. DNA of the CDR3: TGTGCCAGCAGCTTCATTGGTGGGGACGAGCAGTACTTC. Full variable domain (rest looked up from reference TRBV7-3 and TRBJ2-7): GAGVSQTPSNKVTEKGKYVELRCDPISGHTALYWYRQSLGQGPEFLIYFQGTGAADDSGLPNDRFFAVRPEGSVSTLKIQRTERGDSAVYLCASSFIGGDEQYFGPGTRLTVT.

The chain couples TRBV6-1 to TRBJ1-5, with D perhaps matching TRBD1 (6 bases). CDR1 is MNHNS, CDR2 SASEGT, per germline. There are 14 residues in the CDR3. Deletions cut 3 bases from V and 5 bases from J, with 11 bases between. This CDR3 reads CASSEGRGYQPQHF. As DNA, the CDR3 is TGTGCCAGCAGTGAGGGGAGGGGGTATCAGCCCCAGCATTTT.

This clonotype came up many times. At one end, the junction sequence differs from germline, possibly due to a read error. CDR3 in amino acids: CASSLDSMNTEAFF. CDR3 coding DNA: TGTGCCAGCAGCTTAGACAGCATGAACACTGAAGCTTTCTTT. The chain employs TRBV5-1 and TRBJ1-1, with D maybe TRBD1 (5 bases). The CDR3 sequence is 14 residues long. Germline assignment: CDR1 SGHRS and CDR2 YFSETQ.

This clonotype was found many times. The genes are TRBV10-3 and TRBJ2-5; D remains ambiguous. The CDR3 has 13 amino acids. V lost 2 bases, J lost 3 bases, and 7 bases lay in between. Germline lookup yields CDR1 ENHRY and CDR2 SYGVKD. In DNA, the CDR3 is TGTGCCATCAGTGAGCGGAGCAAAGAGACCCAGTACTTC. It yields the protein CAISERSKETQYF.

This clonotype was seen at least ten times. J is TRBJ2-2 and V is TRBV4-2; D is unresolved. Trimming left V 1 base short and J 6 bases short, with 3 bases between. This CDR3 contains 12 residues. Germline values: CDR1 LGHNA, CDR2 YNFKEQ. CDR3 in DNA: TGTGCCAGCAGCCAAGCACCCGGGGAGCTGTTTTTT. Protein: CASSQAPGELFF.

This clonotype was seen more than once but under ten times. J is TRBJ1-1 and V is TRBV19; 7 nucleotides line up with TRBD1. Trimming removed 3 bases from V and 2 bases from J; junction bases left unmatched: 9. The CDR3 is made up of 16 amino acids. Germline lookup yields CDR1 LNHDA and CDR2 SQIVND (reference sequence). The CDR3 nucleotides read TGTGCCAGTAGTATGGAAACAGGGGCGAGTAACACTGAAGCTTTCTTT. This gives the protein CASSMETGASNTEAFF.